The entry below describes one T cell receptor beta chain. As yet, its antigen is unknown. These data come from a study of cytomegalovirus exposure and HLA in healthy donors. Nominally healthy donors were sampled, though unrecorded immune exposures were likely. Trimming stripped 2 bases from V and 3 bases from J, with 11 bases between. CDR3 length equals 14 residues. The germline V gene has CDR1 MNHEY and CDR2 SVGAGI. Study-level findings and limits: Later analysis suggested most CMV-associated TCR beta chains were HLA-restricted. Immune exposure was documented only through CMV serostatus. An Asian-associated ancestry cluster reportedly showed fewer N-insertions than the approximately 630-donor mean in a later analysis.

The PCR used 60 Vbeta and 13 Jbeta primers. Clones were read by immunoSEQ multiplex PCR, and TCRdb kept only the in-frame ones, dropping some. The repertoire holds roughly 190,000 clones, with roughly 74% as singletons. The source material was PBMCs. The clonotype was recovered from a female donor in good health and CMV-seronegative. This chain connects TRBV6-5 to TRBJ2-7; D is possibly TRBD2 (5 bases). CDR3 residues: CASSYGGDYYEQYF. CDR3 in DNA: TGTGCCAGCAGTTACGGCGGAGACTACTACGAGCAGTACTTC.